This T cell receptor beta chain was recorded in a study of a mutant IDH1 vaccine in newly diagnosed glioma. Study information: Patients were started on vaccination 4-6 weeks after radiotherapy alone, or with temozolomide cycles.

Remarks on this clone: The antigen remains unidentified.

Method: immunoSEQ multiplex PCR; TCRdb's copy keeps in-frame clones and lacks some. The sample lists about 36,000 clones, roughly 70% seen once, with about 8.9% in the top ten. Germline CDR1 reads SNHLY; CDR2 reads FYNNEI. The CDR3 covers 15 residues. The V gene lost 6 bases and the J gene lost 6 bases, with 15 bases spanning the gap. Time point noted: week 47, end of study. Doses consisted of 300 ug of mutant IDH1 20-mer peptide each, paired with topical imiquimod. Patients came in for eight vaccinations, in weeks 1, 3, 5, 7, 11, 15, 19 and 23. The sample consisted of PBMCs, taken from a glioma patient whose treatment included an IDH1 peptide vaccine. This clonotype was sampled from a man aged 40-55 years with glioma. The rearrangement links TRBV2 to TRBJ1-6; a weak D match, TRBD1 (6 bases). CDR3 sequence reads: CASRVRGGGNSPLHF. CDR3 DNA sequence: TGTGCCAGCAGAGTGAGGGGGGGCGGTAATTCACCCCTCCACTTT.